Below, 12 T cell receptor beta chains from the same sample are listed, as sequenced in a study of T cells in Graves' hyperthyroidism and ophthalmopathy. RNA transcripts provided the source from which TCR beta CDR3 regions were amplified. First-round RT-PCR with HTBI primers amplified the TCR CDR3 region. TCRdb reprocessed the multiplex PCR reads via MiXCR and lists one record per CDR3 protein. The sample has nearly 250,000 distinct CDR3 sequences, roughly 15% seen once. Sequencing was performed on blood. These receptors were collected from a woman aged 18-29 years with Graves' ophthalmopathy.

The gene calls are TRBV10-3 and TRBJ2-3; TRBD2 aligns across 7 bases. Germline V gene sequence: CDR1 ENHRY, CDR2 SYGVKD. This CDR3 has 17 amino acids. Unmatched junction bases numbered 12, after V lost 4 bases and J lost 2 bases. The CDR3 DNA follows: TGTGCCATCAGTGGGCCCGGGAGAGCGGGACTCACAGATACGCAGTATTTT. Its translation is CAISGPGRAGLTDTQYF.

This clonotype was recorded many times. The chain uses TRBV25-1 and TRBJ2-5, with 8 bases identical to TRBD2. J was trimmed by 12 bases and V by 2 bases; bases with no gene match: 17. This CDR3 has 16 residues. Per the germline V gene, CDR1 is MGHDK and CDR2 is SYGVNS. CDR3 nucleotide sequence: TGTGCCAGCAGTGAACCCGTAGGAGGCGGGGGGTCCCCAGAGTACTTC. Translated: CASSEPVGGGGSPEYF.

This clonotype was seen only a few times. The genes are TRBV19 and TRBJ2-1; 9 positions agree with TRBD2. Trimming removed 5 bases from V and 2 bases from J; junction bases left unmatched: 7. The germline CDR1 and CDR2 sequences are LNHDA and SQIVND (reference sequence). The CDR3 loop spans 16 amino acids. CDR3 residues: CASSVSGRITYNEQFF. CDR3 nucleotides: TGTGCCAGTAGTGTTAGCGGGAGAATCACCTACAATGAGCAGTTCTTC.

This clonotype has ten or more counts. Compared with germline, one end of the junction differs, possibly owing to a read error. The V call is TRBV11-2, the J call TRBJ1-1; D call uncertain. The CDR3 sequence is 14 residues long. Germline CDR1 is SGHAT and CDR2 is FQNNGV. The CDR3 here is CANSLVSANTEAFF. The DNA of the CDR3 is TGTGCCAACAGCTTAGTTTCAGCGAACACTGAAGCTTTCTTT.

This clonotype was counted many times. CDR3 region: CASSPNGLRTDTQYF. DNA for the CDR3: TGTGCCAGCTCACCAAACGGACTCCGCACAGATACGCAGTATTTT. The chain links TRBV18 to TRBJ2-3, with D tentatively TRBD2 (5 bases). V was shortened by 2 bases and J by 1 base, with 10 bases between the two germline ends. CDR3 length: 15 residues. In germline, CDR1 is KGHSH, CDR2 LQKENI.

The chain uses TRBV2 and TRBJ2-1; maybe TRBD2 (6 bases). Per the germline V gene, CDR1 is SNHLY and CDR2 is FYNNEI. The V end was cut by 8 bases, the J end by 9 bases, with 20 bases between. CDR3 size: 14 residues. CDR3 nucleotide sequence: TGTGCCAGCCGGGAGCGTCCCCAGATAGGTGAGCAGTTCTTC. Translation: CASRERPQIGEQFF. The whole variable domain, filled in from reference TRBV2 and TRBJ2-1, reads EPEVTQTPSHQVTQMGQEVILRCVPISNHLYFYWYRQILGQKVEFLVSFYNNEISEKSEIFDDQFSVERPDGSNFTLKIRSTKLEDSAMYFCASRERPQIGEQFFGPGTRLTVL.

This clonotype showed up just a few times. Likely a read error: the CDR3 ends without its conserved phenylalanine or tryptophan. The V gene is TRBV28, the J gene TRBJ2-2; D not certain. The ends were cut back, 5 bases at V and 0 bases at J, with 10 bases in the middle. Germline loops: CDR1 MDHEN, CDR2 SYDVKM. The CDR3 sequence is 15 residues long. The chain's CDR3 is CASSDGSANTGELFL. CDR3 coding DNA: TGTGCCAGCAGTGACGGATCGGCGAACACCGGGGAGCTGTTTCTT.

This clonotype was counted many times. This chain joins TRBV27 and TRBJ2-1, with 13 bases that match TRBD2. Germline lookup yields CDR1 MNHEY and CDR2 SMNVEV (reference sequence). With 6 bases clipped from V and 12 bases from J, the junction kept 8 bases outside the gene matches. The CDR3 sequence is 14 residues long. As DNA, the CDR3 is TGTGCCAGCAGGGAACGACTAGCGGGAGGTCTGCAGTTCTTC. It yields the protein CASRERLAGGLQFF.

This clonotype showed up just a few times. This chain joins TRBV11-2 and TRBJ2-6; 8 bases are a match to TRBD1. The CDR3 is 20 amino acids. CDR1 is SGHAT, CDR2 FQNNGV, per germline. The J segment lost 0 bases and the V segment lost 2 bases, leaving 12 bases of the junction unmatched. The CDR3 nucleotides read TGTGCCAGCAGCTTATTTCCTACAGGGGGAATTTCCTCTGGGGCCAACGTCCTGACTTTC. Protein: CASSLFPTGGISSGANVLTF.

V gene TRBV5-1 combines with J gene TRBJ2-2; 7 bases fit TRBD2. V lost 2 bases to trimming and J lost 8 bases; unmatched junction nucleotides: 6. There are 14 residues in the CDR3. Germline CDR1 reads SGHRS; CDR2 reads YFSETQ. Here the CDR3 reads CASSLTGGSGELFF. In DNA form, the CDR3 reads TGCGCCAGCAGCTTAACGGGAGGCTCGGGGGAGCTGTTTTTT.

With respect to this clonotype: This clone may be a read error of a much larger clone one base away. The chain joins TRBV4-2 to TRBJ2-1; D is unclear. In germline, CDR1 is LGHNA, CDR2 YNFKEQ. The CDR3 has 13 residues. The CDR3 protein is CASSQIPDNEQFF. CDR3 sequence (DNA): TGTGCCAGCAGCCAGATTCCCGACAACGAGCAGTTCTTC.

V gene TRBV5-1 combines with J gene TRBJ2-1; 11 nucleotides match TRBD2. This CDR3 spans 13 amino acids. With 4 bases clipped from V and 8 bases from J, the junction kept 2 bases outside the gene matches. Germline assignment: CDR1 SGHRS and CDR2 YFSETQ. The CDR3 spells CASSPSGGHEQFF. Here the CDR3 DNA reads TGCGCCAGCAGCCCTAGCGGGGGGCATGAGCAGTTCTTC.